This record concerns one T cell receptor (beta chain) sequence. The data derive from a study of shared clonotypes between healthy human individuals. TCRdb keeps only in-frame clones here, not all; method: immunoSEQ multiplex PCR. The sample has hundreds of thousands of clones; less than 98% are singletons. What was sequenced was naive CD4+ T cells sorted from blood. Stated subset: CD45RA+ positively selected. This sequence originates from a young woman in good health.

In nucleotides, the CDR3 is TGTGCCAGCAGTTCCTACGACAGTCCTGCCTACGAGCAGTACTTC. This translates into CASSSYDSPAYEQYF. The rearrangement joins TRBV28 to TRBJ2-7, with a tentative D call TRBD1 (5 bases). The CDR3 is 15 amino acids. Germline V gives CDR1 MDHEN, CDR2 SYDVKM. Between the trimmed V and J ends, which lost 4 bases and 2 bases, there was a span of 15 bases.